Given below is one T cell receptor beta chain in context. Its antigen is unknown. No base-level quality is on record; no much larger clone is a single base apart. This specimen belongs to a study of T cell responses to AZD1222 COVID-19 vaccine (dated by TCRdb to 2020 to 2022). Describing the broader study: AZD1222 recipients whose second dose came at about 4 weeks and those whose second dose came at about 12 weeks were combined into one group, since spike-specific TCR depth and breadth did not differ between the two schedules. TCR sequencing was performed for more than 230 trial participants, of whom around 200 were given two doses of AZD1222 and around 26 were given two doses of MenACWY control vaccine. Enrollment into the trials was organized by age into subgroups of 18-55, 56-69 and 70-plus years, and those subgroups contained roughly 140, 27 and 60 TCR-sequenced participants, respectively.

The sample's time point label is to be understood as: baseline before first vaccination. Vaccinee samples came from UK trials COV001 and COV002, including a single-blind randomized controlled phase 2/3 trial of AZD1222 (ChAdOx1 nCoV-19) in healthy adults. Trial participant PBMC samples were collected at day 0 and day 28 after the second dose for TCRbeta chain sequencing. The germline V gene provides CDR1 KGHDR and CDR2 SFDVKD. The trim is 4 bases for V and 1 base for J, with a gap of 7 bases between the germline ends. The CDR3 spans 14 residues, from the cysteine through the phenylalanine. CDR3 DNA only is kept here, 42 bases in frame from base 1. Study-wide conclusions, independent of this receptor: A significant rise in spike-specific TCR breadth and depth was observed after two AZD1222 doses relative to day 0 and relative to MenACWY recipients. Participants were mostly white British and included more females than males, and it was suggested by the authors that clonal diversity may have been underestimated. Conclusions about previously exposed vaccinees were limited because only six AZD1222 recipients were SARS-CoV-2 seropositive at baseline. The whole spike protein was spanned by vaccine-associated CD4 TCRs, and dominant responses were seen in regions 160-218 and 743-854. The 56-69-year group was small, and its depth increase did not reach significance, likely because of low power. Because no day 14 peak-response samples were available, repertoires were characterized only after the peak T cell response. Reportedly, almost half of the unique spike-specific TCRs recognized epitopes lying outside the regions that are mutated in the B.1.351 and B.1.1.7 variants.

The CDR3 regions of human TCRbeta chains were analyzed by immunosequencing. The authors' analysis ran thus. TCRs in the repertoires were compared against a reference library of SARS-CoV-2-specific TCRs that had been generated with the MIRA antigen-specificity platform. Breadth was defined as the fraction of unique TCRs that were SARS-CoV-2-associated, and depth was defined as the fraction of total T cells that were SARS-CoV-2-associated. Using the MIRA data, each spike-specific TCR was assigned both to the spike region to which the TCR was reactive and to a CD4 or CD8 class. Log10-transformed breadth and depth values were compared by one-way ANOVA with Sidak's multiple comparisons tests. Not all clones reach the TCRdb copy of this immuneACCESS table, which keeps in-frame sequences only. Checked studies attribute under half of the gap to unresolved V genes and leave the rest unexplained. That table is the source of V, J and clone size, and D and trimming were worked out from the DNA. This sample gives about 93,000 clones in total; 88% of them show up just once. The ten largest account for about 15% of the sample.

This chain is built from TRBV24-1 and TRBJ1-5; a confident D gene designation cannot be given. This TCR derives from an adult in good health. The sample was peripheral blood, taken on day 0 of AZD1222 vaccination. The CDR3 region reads CATSERTSNQPQHF. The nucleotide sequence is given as TGTGCCACCAGTGAGCGGACCAGCAATCAGCCCCAGCATTTT.